A selection of T cell receptor beta chains follows, all from one sample in a study of cytomegalovirus exposure and HLA in healthy donors. The data were produced by immunoSEQ multiplex PCR, yet TCRdb's version contains in-frame clones alone and is incomplete. The table lists 65,000 to 90,000 clones, almost 85% of them singletons. The source material was PBMCs. The receptors come from a man aged 18 to 35 in good health and CMV-seronegative. CDR3s include the opening cysteine and the closing phenylalanine or tryptophan. D genes are given only for firm matches. Not all rows give a size; the values are once, few, many and, for expanded clones, a class.

J gene | V gene | clone size | D gene | CDR3 protein | CDR3 DNA
TRBJ2-1 | TRBV4-2 | NA | NA | CASSQSGQRGENEQFF | TGTGCCAGCAGCCAATCGGGACAACGGGGTGAGAATGAGCAGTTCTTC
TRBJ1-2 | TRBV28 | NA | NA | CASSVFGQIYGYTF | TGTGCCAGCAGCGTCTTTGGACAGATTTATGGCTACACCTTC
TRBJ1-5 | TRBV9 | NA | TRBD1 | CASSVEGTENQPQHF | TGTGCCAGCAGCGTAGAGGGGACAGAGAATCAGCCCCAGCATTTT
TRBJ2-5 | TRBV5-4 | NA | TRBD2 | CASSHSGRGYQQETQYF | TGTGCCAGCAGCCATAGCGGGAGGGGATACCAACAAGAGACCCAGTACTTC
TRBJ1-3 | TRBV6-5 | NA | NA | CASSLRVASGNTIYF | TGTGCCAGCAGTCTTCGGGTTGCATCTGGAAACACCATATATTTT
TRBJ2-7 | TRBV6-5 | NA | NA | CASSPLQSSEQYF | TGTGCCAGCAGCCCTCTACAGAGCTCCGAGCAGTACTTC
TRBJ1-5 | TRBV28 | NA | NA | CASVRGFQPQHF | TGTGCCAGCGTAAGGGGGTTTCAGCCCCAGCATTTT
TRBJ1-3 | TRBV5-3 | NA | TRBD1 | CARSWTGQGSGNTIYF | TGTGCCAGAAGCTGGACCGGACAGGGGAGTGGAAACACCATATATTTT
TRBJ2-5 | TRBV6-1 | few | NA | CASSESQKETQYF | TGTGCCAGCAGTGAATCCCAAAAAGAGACCCAGTACTTC
TRBJ2-7 | TRBV27 | few | TRBD2 | CASSERGYEQYF | TGTGCCAGCTCGGAGCGGGGGTACGAGCAGTACTTC
TRBJ2-7 | TRBV10-3 | NA | TRBD1 | CAISLDRGEQYF | TGTGCCATCAGCCTGGACAGGGGCGAGCAGTACTTC
TRBJ1-2 | TRBV11-2 | NA | TRBD1 | CASSPQGAGGCTF | TGTGCCAGCAGCCCGCAGGGGGCAGGAGGCTGCACCTTC
TRBJ2-6 | TRBV11-2 | NA | TRBD2 | CASSLVGGSGANVLTF | TGTGCCAGCAGCTTAGTGGGGGGGAGTGGGGCCAACGTCCTGACTTTC
TRBJ1-1 | TRBV28 | NA | NA | CASSTEQGTREGPHSMNTEAFF | TGTGCCAGCAGTACAGAACAGGGCACAAGAGAAGGGCCCCACTCGATGAACACTGAAGCTTTCTTT
TRBJ1-1 | TRBV15 | NA | NA | CATSRDYGGNTEAFF | TGTGCCACCAGCAGAGATTACGGGGGGAACACTGAAGCTTTCTTT
TRBJ2-7 | TRBV7-9 | NA | TRBD1 | CYSSLAQAGTGDYEQYF | TGTTACAGCAGCTTAGCGCAGGCCGGGACAGGGGACTACGAGCAGTACTTC
TRBJ1-3 | TRBV6-1 | NA | NA | CASSGVGHNSGNTIYF | TGTGCCAGCAGTGGGGTGGGGCATAACTCTGGAAACACCATATATTTT
TRBJ1-4 | TRBV6-1 | NA | NA | CASTGGAGEKLFF | TGTGCCAGCACGGGGGGCGCGGGTGAAAAACTGTTTTTT
TRBJ2-7 | TRBV19 | once | TRBD1 | CASRDRATYEQYF | TGTGCCAGTAGAGACAGGGCCACCTACGAGCAGTACTTC
TRBJ2-3 | TRBV5-4 | NA | NA | CASSLEGGGGTDTQYF | TGTGCCAGCAGCTTGGAGGGGGGAGGGGGGACAGATACGCAGTATTTT
TRBJ1-2 | TRBV28 | NA | NA | CASSLGGGVRYGYTF | TGTGCCAGCAGTTTAGGCGGGGGGGTTCGTTATGGCTACACCTTC
TRBJ1-2 | TRBV7-2 | NA | NA | CASRLKMSGLGSGYTF | TGTGCCAGCAGGCTTAAAATGTCGGGACTTGGAAGTGGCTACACCTTC
TRBJ2-3 | TRBV7-9 | few | TRBD1 | CASSLDRPSTDTQYF | TGTGCCAGCAGCCTGGACAGGCCAAGCACAGATACGCAGTATTTT
TRBJ2-7 | TRBV5-6 | NA | TRBD2 | CASSSSMQAGLDHEQYF | TGTGCCAGCAGCTCGTCGATGCAAGCGGGACTCGATCACGAGCAGTACTTC
TRBJ1-4 | TRBV28 | NA | TRBD1 | CASSRQGQGINEKLFF | TGTGCCAGCAGCCGCCAGGGACAGGGAATTAATGAAAAACTGTTTTTT
TRBJ1-1 | TRBV28 | NA | NA | CASSTGITEAFF | TGTGCCAGCAGTACAGGGATCACTGAAGCTTTCTTT
TRBJ1-1 | TRBV7-3 | once | TRBD1 | CASRPTGGTEAFF | TGTGCCAGCAGGCCAACAGGGGGCACTGAAGCTTTCTTT
TRBJ2-6 | TRBV6-1 | NA | NA | CASSPVRGVLTF | TGTGCCAGCAGCCCCGTACGAGGCGTCCTGACTTTC
TRBJ2-5 | TRBV11-2 | NA | NA | CASTARPGHPQETQYF | TGTGCCAGCACTGCCCGGCCGGGACACCCCCAAGAGACCCAGTACTTC
TRBJ1-1 | TRBV28 | NA | NA | CASSWRSHTEAFF | TGTGCCAGCAGTTGGAGGTCTCACACTGAAGCTTTCTTT